The following is a T cell receptor beta chain sequence with its context. No antigen is known for it. The data were taken from a study of cytomegalovirus exposure and HLA in healthy donors. The PCR used 60 Vbeta and 13 Jbeta primers. Clones were read by immunoSEQ multiplex PCR, and TCRdb kept only the in-frame ones, dropping some. The sample gives approximately 150,000 clones, under 70% of which show up once; more than 9% is in the top ten. Study-wide results and caveats: The study recorded about 150 TCR beta chains that were cytomegalovirus-associated.

The ends lost 2 bases at V and 6 bases at J; junction bases unmatched: 15. This CDR3 has 17 residues. Germline CDR1 and CDR2: GTSNPN and SVGIG (reference sequence). The TCR was taken from a young man in good health and CMV-seropositive. The rearrangement uses TRBV30 and TRBJ2-3; 9 positions agree with TRBD2. Sequenced input: PBMCs. CDR3 DNA: TGTGCCTGGAGTCCCCTAGCGGGAAGGCCCGTTTCGGATACGCAGTATTTT. This sequence encodes CAWSPLAGRPVSDTQYF.